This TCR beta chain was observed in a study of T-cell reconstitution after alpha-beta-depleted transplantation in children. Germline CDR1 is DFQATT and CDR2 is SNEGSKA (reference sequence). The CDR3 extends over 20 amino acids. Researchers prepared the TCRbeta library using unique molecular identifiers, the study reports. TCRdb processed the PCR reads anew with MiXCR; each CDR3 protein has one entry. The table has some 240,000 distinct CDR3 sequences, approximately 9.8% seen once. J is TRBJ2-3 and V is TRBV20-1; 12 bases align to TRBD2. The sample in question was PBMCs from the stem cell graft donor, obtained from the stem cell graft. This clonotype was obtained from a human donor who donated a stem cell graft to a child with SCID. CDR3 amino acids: CWAQASGVPTSGGPTDTQYF. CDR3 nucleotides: TGCTGGGCCCAGGCTTCTGGGGTGCCGACTAGCGGGGGCCCCACAGATACGCAGTATTTT.